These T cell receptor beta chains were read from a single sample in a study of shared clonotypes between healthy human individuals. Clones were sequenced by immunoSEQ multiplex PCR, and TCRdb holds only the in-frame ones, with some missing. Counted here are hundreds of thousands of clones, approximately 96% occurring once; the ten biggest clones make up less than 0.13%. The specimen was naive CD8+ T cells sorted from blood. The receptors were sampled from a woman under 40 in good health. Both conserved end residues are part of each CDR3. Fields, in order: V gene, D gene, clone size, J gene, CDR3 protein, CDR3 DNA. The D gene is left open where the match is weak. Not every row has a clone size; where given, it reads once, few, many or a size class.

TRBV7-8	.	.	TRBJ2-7	CASSEKSSYEQYF	TGTGCCAGCAGCGAAAAGTCTTCCTACGAGCAGTACTTC
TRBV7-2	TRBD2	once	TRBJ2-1	CASSLIAGGEDNEQFF	TGTGCCAGCAGCTTAATAGCGGGAGGGGAGGACAATGAGCAGTTCTTC
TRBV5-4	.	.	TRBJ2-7	CASSLGAGYEQYF	TGTGCCAGCAGCTTGGGGGCCGGGTACGAGCAGTACTTC
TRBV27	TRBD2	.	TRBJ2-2	CASKFTGRTGELFF	TGTGCCAGCAAATTTACCGGGAGGACCGGGGAGCTGTTTTTT
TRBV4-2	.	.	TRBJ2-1	CASSPPSNEQFF	TGTGCCAGCAGCCCTCCGTCAAATGAGCAGTTCTTC
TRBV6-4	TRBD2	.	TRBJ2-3	CASSDSNWAGGPGDTQYF	TGTGCCAGCAGTGACTCGAATTGGGCGGGAGGGCCAGGGGATACGCAGTATTTT
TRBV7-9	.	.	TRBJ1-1	CASSLAIGEGAEAFF	TGTGCCAGCAGCTTAGCGATAGGGGAGGGGGCTGAAGCTTTCTTT
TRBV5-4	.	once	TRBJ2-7	CASSLGKVDSSYEQYF	TGTGCCAGCAGCTTGGGGAAAGTGGACAGCTCCTACGAGCAGTACTTC
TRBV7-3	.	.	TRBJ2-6	CASSPLDAGANVLTF	TGTGCCAGCAGCCCCCTGGACGCTGGGGCCAACGTCCTGACTTTC
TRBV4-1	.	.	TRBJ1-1	CASSHHSGAKTEAFF	TGCGCCAGCAGCCATCATTCAGGGGCGAAAACTGAAGCTTTCTTT
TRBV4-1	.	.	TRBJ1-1	CASSFRDNPNTEAFF	TGCGCCAGCAGCTTCCGGGACAACCCGAACACTGAAGCTTTCTTT
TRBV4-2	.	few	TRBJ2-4	CASSQLAPEIQYF	TGTGCCAGCAGTCAACTAGCTCCTGAGATTCAGTACTTC
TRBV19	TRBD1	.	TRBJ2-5	CASTPTGGAGEQYF	TGTGCCAGTACTCCGACAGGGGGCGCGGGAGAGCAGTACTTC
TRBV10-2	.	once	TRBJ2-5	CASSERETQYF	TGCGCCAGCAGTGAGAGAGAGACCCAGTACTTC
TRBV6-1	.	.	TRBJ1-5	CASSEQGLYSNQPQHF	TGTGCCAGCAGTGAACAGGGACTATATAGCAATCAGCCCCAGCATTTT
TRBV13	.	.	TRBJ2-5	CASTLRGIQTQYF	TGTGCCAGCACCCTGAGAGGCATTCAGACCCAGTACTTC
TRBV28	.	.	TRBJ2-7	CASSRTMFHEQYF	TGTGCCAGCAGCAGGACTATGTTCCACGAGCAGTACTTC
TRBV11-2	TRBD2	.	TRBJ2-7	CASSLGSGRLYEQYF	TGTGCCAGCAGCTTAGGTAGCGGGAGGTTATACGAGCAGTACTTC
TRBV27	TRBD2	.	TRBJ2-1	CASSLGLAGSIFPNEQFF	TGTGCCAGCAGTTTAGGGCTAGCGGGTAGTATATTTCCCAATGAGCAGTTCTTC
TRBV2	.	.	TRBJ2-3	CASSALTSDTQYF	TGTGCCAGCAGCGCTCTGACATCAGATACGCAGTATTTT
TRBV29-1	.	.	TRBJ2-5	CSVELGVPETQYF	TGCAGCGTTGAACTAGGGGTCCCAGAGACCCAGTACTTC
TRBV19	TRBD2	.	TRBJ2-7	CASSIKGLGELYEQYF	TGTGCCAGTAGTATAAAGGGACTAGGGGAACTCTACGAGCAGTACTTC
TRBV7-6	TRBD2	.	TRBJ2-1	CASSLVGTSTNEQFF	TGTGCCAGCAGCTTAGTCGGGACTAGTACCAATGAGCAGTTCTTC
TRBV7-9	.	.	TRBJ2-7	CASSLDPSEQYF	TGTGCCAGCAGCTTAGATCCCAGCGAGCAGTACTTC
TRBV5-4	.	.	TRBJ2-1	CASSFASASNEQFF	TGTGCCAGCAGCTTCGCCAGTGCGTCCAATGAGCAGTTCTTC
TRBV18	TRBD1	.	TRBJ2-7	CASSPDRGYYEQYF	TGTGCCAGCTCACCTGACAGGGGCTACTACGAGCAGTACTTC
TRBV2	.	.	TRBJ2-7	CASKGVGSRVLSYEQYF	TGTGCCAGCAAGGGAGTTGGGTCCCGTGTCCTCTCCTACGAGCAGTACTTC
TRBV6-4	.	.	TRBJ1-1	CASSDSGGSAFF	TGTGCCAGCAGTGACTCGGGGGGTTCAGCTTTCTTT
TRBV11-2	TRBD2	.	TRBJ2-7	CASSLVTSAEQYF	TGTGCCAGCAGCTTAGTGACTAGCGCCGAGCAGTACTTC
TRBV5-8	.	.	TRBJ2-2	CASSSTALNTGELFF	TGTGCCAGCAGCTCCACAGCCTTGAACACCGGGGAGCTGTTTTTT
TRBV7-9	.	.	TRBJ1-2	CASSLVSSHYGYTF	TGTGCCAGCAGCTTAGTCTCCAGCCACTATGGCTACACCTTC
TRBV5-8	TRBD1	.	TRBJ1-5	CASSSTTIGRGDQPQHF	TGTGCCAGCAGCAGTACAACCATTGGCAGGGGGGATCAGCCCCAGCATTTT
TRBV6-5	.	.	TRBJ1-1	CASSYPLDTEAFF	TGTGCCAGCAGTTACCCACTGGACACTGAAGCTTTCTTT
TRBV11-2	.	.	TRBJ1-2	CASSLGALGYGYTF	TGTGCCAGCAGCTTAGGGGCTTTAGGCTATGGCTACACCTTC
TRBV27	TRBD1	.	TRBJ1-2	CASTPGTGFGYTF	TGTGCCAGCACCCCCGGGACAGGGTTCGGCTACACCTTC
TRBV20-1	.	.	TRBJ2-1	CSARQGVEQFF	TGCAGTGCTAGACAGGGTGTCGAGCAGTTCTTC
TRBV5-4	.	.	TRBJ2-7	CASSSLNEQYF	TGTGCCAGCAGCTCCCTTAACGAGCAGTACTTC
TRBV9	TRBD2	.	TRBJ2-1	CASSTSGRGYNEQFF	TGTGCCAGCAGCACAAGCGGGAGGGGGTACAATGAGCAGTTCTTC
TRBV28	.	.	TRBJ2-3	CASSLNGERGDTDTQYF	TGTGCCAGCAGTTTAAACGGAGAGAGGGGGGACACAGATACGCAGTATTTT
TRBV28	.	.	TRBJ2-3	CATHPLADSLDTQYF	TGTGCCACCCATCCGCTAGCTGACTCCTTAGATACGCAGTATTTT
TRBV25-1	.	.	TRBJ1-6	CASSEGRQAALHF	TGTGCCAGCAGTGAGGGGCGACAGGCCGCCCTCCACTTT
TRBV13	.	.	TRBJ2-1	CASSLGGALDNEQFF	TGTGCCAGCAGCCTAGGGGGGGCACTCGACAATGAGCAGTTCTTC
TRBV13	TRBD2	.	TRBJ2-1	CASSSEENSGSRNEQFF	TGTGCCAGCAGCTCCGAAGAGAATAGCGGGAGCCGTAATGAGCAGTTCTTC